Detailed here is one T cell receptor (beta chain). This clonotype has ten or more counts. Its antigen is currently not known. It has no much larger one-base neighbor in the sample; base qualities were not kept. Library preparation used 5' RACE. The instrument given in TCRdb is Illumina HiSeq 2500. The second PCR ran for roughly 6 to 11 cycles and used a J-beta primer mix along with a sample-barcoded 5' primer. A unique molecular identifier was introduced onto each TCR beta cDNA molecule by a template-switch 5' adaptor carrying 12 random nucleotides. Each sample yielded at least 3 million CDR3-containing paired-end reads. The Mint cDNA synthesis kit, primed by a TRBC-specific oligonucleotide, was used to synthesize first-strand cDNA from all RNA. Following uracil-DNA glycosylase treatment, a first 18-cycle PCR with universal primers M1SS and BC2_uni_R was performed on all cDNA. In the paper's pipeline: For normalization, 1 million high-quality reads, each with a distinct molecular identifier, were randomly selected from each sample. Reads with shared molecular identifiers were discarded instead of being binned into consensus sequences. CDR3 identification, clonotype clustering and error correction used MiTCR with a Q25 quality threshold and the strictest error-elimination algorithm. A nonparametric unseen species model with Euler transformation was used to estimate a lower bound on total TCR beta diversity. The public reads were quality trimmed at Q25 with fastp and then assembled into clones with MiXCR by TCRdb, keeping productive beta chains. Rows with one shared CDR3 protein collapse into an entry with the most common genes and DNA. These V and J calls derive from TCRdb rather than the authors' analysis. The sample contains 1.5 million to 2 million distinct CDR3 sequences, about 28% of them found a single time. 7.7% of the sample belongs to the ten largest clones.

The sample belongs to a study of blood T cells in healthy people across ages (dated by TCRdb to between 2014 and 2017). Background on the whole study: In model experiments, roughly one uniquely barcoded TCR beta cDNA molecule per two T cells was captured by template switching. To track age-related changes in TCR beta repertoire diversity, the study relied on deep sequencing normalized with unique cDNA molecular identifiers. Four age groups were formed from the donors: young (average about 16 years), middle-aged (around 40), aged (62) and long-lived (around 80). To avoid experimental bias, donors of different ages were randomly spread across the sequencing lanes. For two donors (one aged 18 to 30 and one aged 80 or older), the study analyzed two additional independent replicas of 1 million unique cDNA reads from the same blood draw. Broad study findings and their caveats: Bulk unsorted PBMC profiling prevented conclusive comparison of naive and antigen-experienced compartments. Compared with the aged group, the long-lived group had more naive CD4+ T cells, fewer expanded clones and increased TCR diversity, suggesting age selection. Estimates of total diversity from one million sequenced T cells were regarded as lower bounds and underestimates. Because the CMV infection status of the donors was unknown, age-related changes in expanded clonotypes may potentially have been confounded. As age increased, observed TCR beta diversity per million T cells dropped in a roughly linear way, and a significant reduction was already evident by age 40. There was a strong correlation between observed TCR beta diversity and the percentage of naive T cells measured by flow cytometry.

Germline trimming: 2 bases from V, 4 bases from J; junction bases outside gene matches: 3. Measured from the cysteine to the phenylalanine, the CDR3 is 14 residues long. The read is trimmed to its CDR3 DNA, 42 bases read in frame from base 1. CDR1 is given as SGHTA and CDR2 as FQGNSA, both from the germline V gene. The approximately 39 donors, aged about 6 to 90 years, were systemically healthy Caucasian individuals from Russia. Each donor gave 8 to 10 milliliters of peripheral blood, collected into EDTA-treated Vacutainer tubes. Ficoll-Paque density-gradient centrifugation was used to isolate PBMCs, with at least 6.5 million obtained per sample. Total RNA, at least 6 micrograms per sample, was extracted from PBMCs with Trizol reagent. The percentages of naive CD45RAhigh/CD27high T cells were determined by flow cytometry on a PBMC aliquot from every donor.

The sample comprised blood. The rearranged segments are TRBV7-2 and TRBJ2-3, and 7 bases in between align with TRBD2. This TCR came from a woman in her thirties in good health. The nucleotides read TGTGCCAGCAGCTTAAAGGGGAGGGCAGATACGCAGTATTTT. Its protein reads: CASSLKGRADTQYF.